A single sample is the source of the 22 T cell receptor beta chains below, sequenced in a study of T cells in localized non-small cell lung cancer. Assay: immunoSEQ multiplex PCR; the TCRdb copy retains only in-frame clones and omits some. Seen here are roughly 48,000 clones, 60% to 85% observed once, and the top ten hold about a sixth. Source: peripheral blood, taken before any cancer treatment. The source of these receptors is a man aged 40 to 75 with stage I squamous cell lung carcinoma.

This chain joins TRBV6-5 and TRBJ1-6, with unresolved D. V was pared by 10 bases and J by 7 bases, with 11 bases between. CDR3 length: 12 residues. The germline gives CDR1 MNHEY, CDR2 SVGAGI. CDR3 amino acids: CATTNGNSPLHF. The CDR3 coding sequence is TGTGCCACTACGAACGGAAATTCACCCCTCCACTTT.

The chain links TRBV30 to TRBJ1-2; D perhaps matches TRBD1 (6 bases). Germline lookup yields CDR1 GTSNPN and CDR2 SVGIG (reference sequence). V lost 0 bases to trimming and J lost 7 bases, with 15 bases between them. There are 14 residues in the CDR3. CDR3 DNA: TGTGCCTGGAGTGTACAGTACAGGGCGGGTGGCTACACCTTC. It translates to CAWSVQYRAGGYTF. Combining the CDR3 with reference TRBV30 and TRBJ1-2 gives the whole variable domain SQTIHQWPATLVQPVGSPLSLECTVEGTSNPNLYWYRQAAGRGLQLLFYSVGIGQISSEVPQNLSASRPQDRQFILSSKKLLLSDSGFYLCAWSVQYRAGGYTFGSGTRLTVV.

This clone was counted a few times. V usage is TRBV5-1 and J usage is TRBJ2-6; no clear D gene. V was trimmed by 3 bases and J by 4 bases, leaving 11 bases between them. Per germline, CDR1 SGHRS and CDR2 YFSETQ. CDR3 length: 15 residues. Here the CDR3 DNA reads TGCGCCAGCAGCTCTCCGGGTTCCGGGGCCAACGTCCTGACTTTC. It specifies CASSSPGSGANVLTF.

The chain carries TRBV27 and TRBJ2-7, with unresolved D. V was trimmed by 6 bases and J by 2 bases, leaving 20 bases between them. In germline, CDR1 is MNHEY, CDR2 SMNVEV (reference sequence). This CDR3 region has 16 residues. CDR3 nucleotide sequence: TGTGCCAGCAGGTTAACCGAGAGAAGTGGGGCCTACGAGCAGTACTTC. Its protein is CASRLTERSGAYEQYF.

This clone was observed a handful of times. The rearrangement joins TRBV28 to TRBJ2-6, with D tentatively TRBD1 or TRBD2 (6 bases each). CDR1 and CDR2 (germline): MDHEN, SYDVKM. V was shortened by 5 bases and J by 1 base, with 21 bases between the two germline ends. The CDR3 runs 19 residues. The CDR3 reads CASSKFPWGASSGANVLTF. The CDR3 bases are TGTGCCAGCAGTAAATTCCCTTGGGGGGCCTCTTCTGGGGCCAACGTCCTGACTTTC.

CDR3 coding DNA: TGTGCCAGCAGTTTCCCAGGTGCCCAAGAGACCCAGTACTTC. It codes for CASSFPGAQETQYF. The chain employs TRBV27 and TRBJ2-5; D ambiguous. Germline V gene sequence: CDR1 MNHEY, CDR2 SMNVEV (reference sequence). This CDR3 spans 14 amino acids. V shed 3 bases and J shed 1 base, with 9 bases lying between them.

The chain has TRBV5-1 and TRBJ1-1; D perhaps matches TRBD1 (5 bases). CDR3 length: 15 residues. The germline CDR1 and CDR2 sequences are SGHRS and YFSETQ. V lost 0 bases to trimming and J lost 0 bases, with 9 bases between them. CDR3 loop: CASSLEGHLNTEAFF. In DNA form, the CDR3 reads TGCGCCAGCAGCTTGGAAGGACACCTGAACACTGAAGCTTTCTTT.

The J gene is TRBJ1-5, the V gene TRBV7-9; 7 bases map to TRBD1. V gave up 4 bases and J gave up 7 bases; unmatched junction bases: 7. Germline V lookup: CDR1 SEHNR, CDR2 FQNEAQ (reference sequence). This CDR3 is 14 amino acids long. As DNA, the CDR3 is TGTGCCAGCAGCTCACAGGGGTCGGCGCAGCCCCAGCATTTT. Translated: CASSSQGSAQPQHF.

This chain links TRBV7-9 with TRBJ2-5; TRBD2 is a possible D gene (5 bases). Germline V gives CDR1 SEHNR, CDR2 FQNEAQ (reference sequence). Deletions cut 8 bases from V and 4 bases from J, with 5 bases between. The CDR3 is made up of 10 amino acids. As DNA, the CDR3 is TGTGCCAGCGCGGGAGAGACCCAGTACTTC. Encoded protein: CASAGETQYF.

The chain joins TRBV7-9 to TRBJ2-1; no clear D. Germline V lookup: CDR1 SEHNR, CDR2 FQNEAQ (reference sequence). Trimming shortened V by 5 bases and J by 13 bases, and 15 bases separated the two germline ends. The CDR3 is 12 residues long. CDR3 nucleotide sequence: TGTGCCAGCAGCCCTGCCCCACCAAAACAGTTCTTC. Its protein is CASSPAPPKQFF.

This chain uses TRBV19 with TRBJ1-3; D not resolved. Germline loops: CDR1 LNHDA, CDR2 SQIVND (reference sequence). The CDR3 length is 16 residues. The V end was cut by 3 bases, the J end by 0 bases, with 12 bases between. In DNA form, the CDR3 reads TGTGCCAGTAGTATGCCCCAGAGAAGCTCTGGAAACACCATATATTTT. This encodes CASSMPQRSSGNTIYF.

The genes are TRBV19 and TRBJ1-6; D is unresolved. The CDR3 has 14 residues. With 5 bases removed from V and 4 bases from J, the gap between germline ends came to 9 bases. CDR1 LNHDA and CDR2 SQIVND come from the germline V gene (reference sequence). In DNA form, the CDR3 reads TGTGCCAGTAGTCCCGCAAATTATAATTCACCCCTCCACTTT. This translates into CASSPANYNSPLHF.

The CDR3, as DNA: TGTGCCAGCAGCCCCTCAGGGGGGGGAGAGACCCAGTACTTC. It codes for CASSPSGGGETQYF. The chain joins TRBV7-9 to TRBJ2-5, with D possibly being TRBD1 or TRBD2 (7 bases each). Trimming left V 5 bases short and J 4 bases short, with 14 bases between. The CDR3 loop spans 14 amino acids. Germline values: CDR1 SEHNR, CDR2 FQNEAQ (reference sequence).

The chain recombines TRBV11-2 with TRBJ2-3, with 8 bases that match TRBD2. Germline V gene sequence: CDR1 SGHAT, CDR2 FQNNGV. Trimming cost V 1 base and J 5 bases; bases outside gene matches: 11. CDR3 length: 17 amino acids. The CDR3 spells CASSLGLRGVVGDTQYF. CDR3 DNA sequence: TGTGCCAGCAGCTTAGGTTTGCGGGGGGTGGTAGGAGATACGCAGTATTTT. Full variable domain (rest looked up from reference TRBV11-2 and TRBJ2-3): EAGVAQSPRYKIIEKRQSVAFWCNPISGHATLYWYQQILGQGPKLLIQFQNNGVVDDSQLPKDRFSAERLKGVDSTLKIQPAKLEDSAVYLCASSLGLRGVVGDTQYFGPGTRLTVL.

This clone turned up a few times. The chain employs TRBV7-9 and TRBJ1-6; the match to TRBD1 covers 9 bases. From germline, CDR1 is SEHNR and CDR2 FQNEAQ (reference sequence). This CDR3 is 14 amino acids long. V was pared by 5 bases and J by 6 bases, with 2 bases of the junction left unmatched. The CDR3 loop reads CASSVDRGNSPLHF. For the CDR3, the DNA is TGTGCCAGCAGCGTGGACAGGGGTAATTCACCCCTCCACTTT.

This clone was detected only a few times. V usage is TRBV4-2 and J usage is TRBJ2-1; weak D call: TRBD1 (5 bases). Trimming cost V 7 bases and J 5 bases, with 15 bases left between them. The CDR3 runs to 14 residues. Germline CDR1 and CDR2: LGHNA and YNFKEQ. The CDR3 sequence is CASNGYLGDNEQFF. The CDR3 nucleotides read TGTGCCAGCAATGGTTACCTAGGGGACAATGAGCAGTTCTTC.

The rearrangement joins TRBV7-8 to TRBJ1-2; D gene ambiguous. Germline values: CDR1 SGHVS, CDR2 FQNEAQ. The CDR3 contains 13 residues. V was pared by 3 bases and J by 2 bases, with 7 bases between. CDR3 in amino acids: CASSFAENYGYTF. The CDR3 nucleotides are TGTGCCAGCAGCTTTGCAGAGAACTATGGCTACACCTTC.

The gene calls are TRBV10-3 and TRBJ2-2; D unresolved. The germline gives CDR1 ENHRY, CDR2 SYGVKD. The length of the CDR3 is 12 residues. V lost 7 bases to trimming and J lost 2 bases, with 5 bases between them. CDR3 DNA sequence: TGTGCCATCACCGACAACACCGGGGAGCTGTTTTTT. Its translation: CAITDNTGELFF.

A word on this clone: A read error may account for a junction end that differs from germline. The rearrangement links TRBV7-7 to TRBJ2-1, with TRBD2 matching over 7 bases. CDR1 is SSHAT, CDR2 FNYEAQ, per germline (reference sequence). The CDR3 extends over 14 amino acids. DNA for the CDR3: TGTGCTAGCAGCTTATCTCAGCGGGGTGGTGAGCAGTTCTTC. Translation gives CASSLSQRGGEQFF.

This clone appeared a single time. This chain connects TRBV4-2 to TRBJ2-3; 10 bases line up with TRBD2. CDR3 length equals 18 residues. Trimming cost V 0 bases and J 2 bases; bases outside gene matches: 8. Germline assignment: CDR1 LGHNA and CDR2 YNFKEQ. Written as DNA, the CDR3 is TGTGCCAGCAGCCAAGAGGGGCATCTAGCGGGGGCCACAGATACGCAGTATTTT. Residues: CASSQEGHLAGATDTQYF.

Here the CDR3 reads CASSLAGSNQPQHF. CDR3 bases: TGCGCCAGCAGCTTGGCGGGGAGCAATCAGCCCCAGCATTTT. The rearrangement uses TRBV5-1 and TRBJ1-5; D is ambiguous. This CDR3 comprises 14 residues. Germline V gives CDR1 SGHRS, CDR2 YFSETQ. V lost 0 bases to trimming and J lost 1 base, with 5 bases between them.

The chain couples TRBV2 to TRBJ2-5; 10 bases are shared with TRBD1. The DNA end is more similar to TRBJ2-7, so the J call may be wrong. From germline, CDR1 is SNHLY and CDR2 FYNNEI. The CDR3 is 13 amino acids. CDR3 in DNA: TGTGCCAGCCCGGGACAGGGGTCCTACGAGCAGTACTTC. Protein sequence: CASPGQGSYEQYF.